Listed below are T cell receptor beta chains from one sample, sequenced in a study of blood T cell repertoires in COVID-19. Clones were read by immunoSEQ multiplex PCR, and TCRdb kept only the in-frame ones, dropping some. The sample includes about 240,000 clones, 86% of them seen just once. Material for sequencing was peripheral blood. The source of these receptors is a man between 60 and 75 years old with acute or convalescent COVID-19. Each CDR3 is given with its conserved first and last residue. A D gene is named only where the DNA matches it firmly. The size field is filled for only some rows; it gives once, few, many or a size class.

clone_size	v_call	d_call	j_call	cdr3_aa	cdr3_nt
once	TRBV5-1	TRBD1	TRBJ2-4	CASSSSTGKNIQYF	TGCGCCAGCAGCTCGTCGACAGGGAAAAACATTCAGTACTTC
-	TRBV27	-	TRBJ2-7	CASSLSGQYEQYF	TGTGCCAGCAGTTTATCGGGGCAGTACGAGCAGTACTTC
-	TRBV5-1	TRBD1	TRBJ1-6	CASSLRRTGGNSPLHF	TGCGCCAGCAGCTTACGGCGGACAGGGGGGAATTCACCCCTCCACTTT
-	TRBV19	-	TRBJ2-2	CASSIDRLGAPTGELFF	TGTGCCAGTAGTATAGATCGGTTGGGGGCGCCCACCGGGGAGCTGTTTTTT
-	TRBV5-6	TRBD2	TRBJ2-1	CASSRGTSGRAYNEQFF	TGTGCCAGCAGCCGCGGGACTAGCGGGAGGGCCTACAATGAGCAGTTCTTC
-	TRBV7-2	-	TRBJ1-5	CASSYPGQPQHF	TGTGCCAGCAGCTACCCAGGGCAGCCCCAGCATTTT
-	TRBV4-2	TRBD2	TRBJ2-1	CASTTGGDLSRWLAGDLYNEQFF	TGTGCCAGCACTACCGGGGGGGACCTTAGTCGGTGGCTAGCGGGAGACCTCTACAATGAGCAGTTCTTC
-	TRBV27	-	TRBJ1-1	CASWTGMNTEAFF	TGTGCCAGCTGGACGGGGATGAACACTGAAGCTTTCTTT
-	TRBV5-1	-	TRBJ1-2	CASSSGHPEGYTF	TGCGCCAGCAGTTCTGGACACCCGGAGGGCTACACCTTC
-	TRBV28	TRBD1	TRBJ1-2	CASREAGGDNYGYTF	TGTGCCAGCAGGGAGGCAGGGGGCGATAACTATGGCTACACCTTC
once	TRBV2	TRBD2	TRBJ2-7	CASNLAGLAYEQYF	TGTGCCAGCAACCTAGCGGGATTGGCCTACGAGCAGTACTTC
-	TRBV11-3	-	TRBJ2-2	CASSVIRDDGELFF	TGTGCCAGCAGCGTAATCAGGGATGACGGGGAGCTGTTTTTT
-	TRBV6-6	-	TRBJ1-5	CASGVGQNNQPQHF	TGTGCCAGCGGAGTCGGACAGAACAATCAGCCCCAGCATTTT
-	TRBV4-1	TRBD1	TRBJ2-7	CASSHDRGSYEQYF	TGCGCCAGCAGCCATGACAGGGGCTCCTACGAGCAGTACTTC
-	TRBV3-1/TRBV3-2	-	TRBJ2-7	CASSQAPHIAVPGVEQYF	TGTGCCAGCAGCCAAGCCCCACATATAGCGGTCCCTGGGGTCGAGCAGTACTTC
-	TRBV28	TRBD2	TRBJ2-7	CASSVGAGGSYEQYF	TGTGCCAGCAGTGTAGGGGCGGGGGGCTCCTACGAGCAGTACTTC
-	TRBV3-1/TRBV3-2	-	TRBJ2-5	CASSQVISETQYF	TGTGCCAGCAGCCAAGTAATTTCAGAGACCCAGTACTTC
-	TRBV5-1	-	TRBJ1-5	CASSLGQVGQPQHF	TGCGCCAGCAGCTTGGGACAGGTGGGTCAGCCCCAGCATTTT
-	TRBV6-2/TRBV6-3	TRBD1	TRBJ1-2	CASSPDRENYGYTF	TGTGCCAGCAGCCCGGACAGGGAAAACTATGGCTACACCTTC
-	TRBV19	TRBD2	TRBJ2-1	CASSTSAYSSGILNNEQFF	TGTGCCAGTAGTACCTCAGCCTATTCTAGCGGGATATTAAACAATGAGCAGTTCTTC
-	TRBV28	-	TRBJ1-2	CASSFPPLYGYTF	TGTGCCAGCAGTTTCCCACCTCTATATGGCTACACCTTC
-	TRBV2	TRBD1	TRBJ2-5	CASSQGGQGGQPGTQYF	TGTGCCAGCAGTCAAGGGGGCCAAGGGGGCCAACCAGGGACCCAGTACTTC
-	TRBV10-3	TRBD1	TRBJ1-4	CAISGGDGSNEKLFF	TGTGCCATCTCAGGGGGTGACGGATCTAATGAAAAACTGTTTTTT
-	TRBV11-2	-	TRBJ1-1	CASSLVGLNTEAFF	TGTGCCAGCAGCTTAGTGGGCCTAAACACTGAAGCTTTCTTT
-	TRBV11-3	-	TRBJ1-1	CASTEGKAKDTEAFF	TGTGCCAGCACAGAGGGAAAGGCTAAGGACACTGAAGCTTTCTTT
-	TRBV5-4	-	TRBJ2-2	CASSLALGNTGELFF	TGTGCCAGCAGCTTGGCCCTAGGGAACACCGGGGAGCTGTTTTTT
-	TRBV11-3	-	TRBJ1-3	CASSPGWRKDTIYF	TGTGCCAGCAGCCCCGGTTGGCGGAAGGACACCATATATTTT
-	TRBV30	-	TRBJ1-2	CAWGIGGDGGYGYTF	TGTGCCTGGGGGATAGGGGGGGACGGTGGCTATGGCTACACCTTC
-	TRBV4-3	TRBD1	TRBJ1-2	CASSQDTPGQGINGYTF	TGCGCCAGCAGCCAAGATACCCCGGGACAGGGAATAAATGGCTACACCTTC
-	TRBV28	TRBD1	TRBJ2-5	CASSQQGTGETQYF	TGTGCCAGCAGTCAACAGGGGACGGGAGAGACCCAGTACTTC
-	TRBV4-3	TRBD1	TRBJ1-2	CASSQVATGPGYGYTF	TGCGCCAGCAGCCAGGTTGCGACAGGGCCGGGCTATGGCTACACCTTC
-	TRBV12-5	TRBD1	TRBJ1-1	CASGLRQGKNTEAFF	TGTGCTAGTGGTCTCAGACAGGGAAAAAACACTGAAGCTTTCTTT
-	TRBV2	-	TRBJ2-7	CASSEGFGGHYEQYF	TGTGCCAGCAGTGAAGGATTTGGTGGGCACTACGAGCAGTACTTC
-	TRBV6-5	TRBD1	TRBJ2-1	CASSWTGDNEQFF	TGTGCCAGCAGTTGGACAGGAGACAATGAGCAGTTCTTC
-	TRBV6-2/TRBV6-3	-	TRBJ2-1	CASSGRDNEQFF	TGTGCCAGCAGTGGTAGAGACAATGAGCAGTTCTTC
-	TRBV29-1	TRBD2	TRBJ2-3	CSVEGLAARYTDTQYF	TGCAGCGTTGAGGGACTAGCGGCGAGATACACAGATACGCAGTATTTT
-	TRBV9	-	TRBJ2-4	CASSVDDSPVQYF	TGTGCCAGCAGCGTAGATGACTCCCCCGTTCAGTACTTC
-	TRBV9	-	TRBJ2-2	CASSSNTGELFF	TGTGCCAGCAGTTCTAACACCGGGGAGCTGTTTTTT
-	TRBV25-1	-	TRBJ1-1	CASSDYRDEAFF	TGTGCCAGCAGTGATTACAGGGATGAAGCTTTCTTT
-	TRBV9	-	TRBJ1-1	CASSETGLGGTEAFF	TGTGCCAGCAGCGAGACAGGTCTAGGGGGAACTGAAGCTTTCTTT
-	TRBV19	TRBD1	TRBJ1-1	CASSIDRENTEAFF	TGTGCCAGTAGTATCGACAGGGAGAACACTGAAGCTTTCTTT
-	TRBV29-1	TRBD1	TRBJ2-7	CSVEGIRDSTYEQYF	TGCAGCGTTGAAGGAATCCGGGACAGCACCTACGAGCAGTACTTC